Listed here is a single T cell receptor (beta chain). Its target is unknown. This entry belongs to a study of T cell responses to AZD1222 COVID-19 vaccine. General study points: Spike-specific TCRs gained breadth and depth after people received two AZD1222 doses. Unmutated regions of variants are reportedly targeted by nearly half of spike-specific TCRs. Baseline serostatus was positive in only six or seven AZD1222 recipients. Spike was spanned by vaccine-associated CD4 TCRs, which were dominant at 160-218 and 743-854.

Some clones are missing from TCRdb's copy, which holds only in-frame ones; the method was immunoSEQ multiplex PCR. There are over 150,000 clones in the sample; 90% to 95% occur only once, and 1.6% lies in the top ten. Germline V gene data show CDR1 as SGDLS and CDR2 as YYNGEE. The CDR3 contains 11 residues. The V end lost 4 bases, the J end lost 2 bases, and 2 bases lay between the germline ends. The material sequenced was peripheral blood, taken 28 days after the second AZD1222 dose. This chain joins TRBV9 and TRBJ2-3; D gene uncertain. The sequence was collected from an adult who received the AZD1222 COVID-19 vaccine. The CDR3 DNA sequence: TGTGCCAGCAGCTACACAGATACGCAGTATTTT. Translating gives CASSYTDTQYF.